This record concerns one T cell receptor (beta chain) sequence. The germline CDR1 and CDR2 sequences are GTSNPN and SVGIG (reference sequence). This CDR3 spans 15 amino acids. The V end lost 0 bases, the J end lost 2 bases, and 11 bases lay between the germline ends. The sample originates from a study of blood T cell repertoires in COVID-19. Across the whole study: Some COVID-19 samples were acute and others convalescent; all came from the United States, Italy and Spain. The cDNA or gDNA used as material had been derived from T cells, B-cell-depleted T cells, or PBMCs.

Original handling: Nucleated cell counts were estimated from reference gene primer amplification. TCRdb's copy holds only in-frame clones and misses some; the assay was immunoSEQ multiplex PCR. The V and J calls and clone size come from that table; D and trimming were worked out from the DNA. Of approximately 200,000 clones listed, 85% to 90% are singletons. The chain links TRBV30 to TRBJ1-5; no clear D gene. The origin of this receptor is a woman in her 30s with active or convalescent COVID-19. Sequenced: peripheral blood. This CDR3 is CAWSVGSAGNQPQHF. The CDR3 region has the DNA TGTGCCTGGAGTGTGGGTAGTGCGGGCAATCAGCCCCAGCATTTT.